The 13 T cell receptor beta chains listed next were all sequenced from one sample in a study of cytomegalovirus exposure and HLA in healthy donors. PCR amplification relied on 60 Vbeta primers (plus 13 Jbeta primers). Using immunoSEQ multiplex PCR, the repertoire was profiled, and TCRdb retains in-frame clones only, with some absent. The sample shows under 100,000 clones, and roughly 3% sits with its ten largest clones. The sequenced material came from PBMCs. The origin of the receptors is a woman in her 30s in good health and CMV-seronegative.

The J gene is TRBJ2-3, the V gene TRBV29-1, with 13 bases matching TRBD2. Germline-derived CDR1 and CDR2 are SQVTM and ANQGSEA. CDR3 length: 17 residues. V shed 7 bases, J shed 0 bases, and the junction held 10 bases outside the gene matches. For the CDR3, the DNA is TGCAGCGCCGAAAGGACTAGCGGGAGCCGGAGCACAGATACGCAGTATTTT. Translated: CSAERTSGSRSTDTQYF.

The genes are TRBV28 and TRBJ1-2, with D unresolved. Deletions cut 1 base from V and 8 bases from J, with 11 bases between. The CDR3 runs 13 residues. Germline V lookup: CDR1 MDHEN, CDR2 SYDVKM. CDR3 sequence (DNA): TGTGCCAGCAGTTTATTCAGCACTAAGGGCTACACCTTC. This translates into CASSLFSTKGYTF.

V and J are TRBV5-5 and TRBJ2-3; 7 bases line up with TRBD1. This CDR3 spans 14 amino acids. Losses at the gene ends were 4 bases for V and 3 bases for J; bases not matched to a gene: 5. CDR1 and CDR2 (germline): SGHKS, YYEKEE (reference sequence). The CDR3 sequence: CASSLTGETDTQYF. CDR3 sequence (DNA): TGTGCCAGCAGCCTTACAGGGGAGACAGATACGCAGTATTTT.

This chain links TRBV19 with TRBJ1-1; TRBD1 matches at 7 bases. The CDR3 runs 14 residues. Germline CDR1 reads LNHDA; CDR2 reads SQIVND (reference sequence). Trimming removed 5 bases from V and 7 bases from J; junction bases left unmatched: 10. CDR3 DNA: TGTGCCAGTAGTGCCGACAGGGATATCATTGAAGCTTTCTTT. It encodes CASSADRDIIEAFF.

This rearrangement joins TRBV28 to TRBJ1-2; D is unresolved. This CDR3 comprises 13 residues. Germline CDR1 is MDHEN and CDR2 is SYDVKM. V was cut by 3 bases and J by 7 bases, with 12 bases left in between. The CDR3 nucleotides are TGTGCCAGCAGTTTGTTTGCGTCTGTTGGCTACACCTTC. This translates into CASSLFASVGYTF.

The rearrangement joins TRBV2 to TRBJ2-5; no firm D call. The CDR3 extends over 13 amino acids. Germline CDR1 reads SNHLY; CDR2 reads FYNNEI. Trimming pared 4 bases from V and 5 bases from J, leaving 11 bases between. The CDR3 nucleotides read TGTGCCAGCAGTGGAGTTATAGTGGAGACCCAGTACTTC. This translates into CASSGVIVETQYF.

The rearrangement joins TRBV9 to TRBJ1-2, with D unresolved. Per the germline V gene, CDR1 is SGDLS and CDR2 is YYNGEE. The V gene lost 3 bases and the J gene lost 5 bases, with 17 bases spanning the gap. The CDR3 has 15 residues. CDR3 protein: CASSESVGSYYGYTF. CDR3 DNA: TGTGCCAGCAGCGAGTCGGTCGGGAGCTATTATGGCTACACCTTC.

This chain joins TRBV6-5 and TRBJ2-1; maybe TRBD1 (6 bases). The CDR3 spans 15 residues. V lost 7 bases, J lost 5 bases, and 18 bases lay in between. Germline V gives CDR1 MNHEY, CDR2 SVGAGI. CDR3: CASKIGAGVNNEQFF. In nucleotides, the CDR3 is TGTGCCAGCAAAATCGGGGCAGGGGTTAACAATGAGCAGTTCTTC.

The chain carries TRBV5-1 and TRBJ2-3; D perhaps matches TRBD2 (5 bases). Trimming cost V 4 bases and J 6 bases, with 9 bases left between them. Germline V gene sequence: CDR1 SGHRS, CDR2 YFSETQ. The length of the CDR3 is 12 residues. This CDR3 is CASSLAGDTQYF. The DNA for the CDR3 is TGCGCCAGCAGCCTCGCGGGCGATACGCAGTATTTT. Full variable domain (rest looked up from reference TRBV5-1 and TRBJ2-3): KAGVTQTPRYLIKTRGQQVTLSCSPISGHRSVSWYQQTPGQGLQFLFEYFSETQRNKGNFPGRFSGRQFSNSRSEMNVSTLELGDSALYLCASSLAGDTQYFGPGTRLTVL.

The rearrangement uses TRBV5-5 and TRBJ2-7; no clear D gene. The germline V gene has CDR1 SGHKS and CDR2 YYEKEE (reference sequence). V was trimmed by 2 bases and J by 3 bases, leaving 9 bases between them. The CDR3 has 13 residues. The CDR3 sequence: CASSFPSGYEQYF. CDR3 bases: TGTGCCAGCAGCTTTCCGTCGGGCTACGAGCAGTACTTC.

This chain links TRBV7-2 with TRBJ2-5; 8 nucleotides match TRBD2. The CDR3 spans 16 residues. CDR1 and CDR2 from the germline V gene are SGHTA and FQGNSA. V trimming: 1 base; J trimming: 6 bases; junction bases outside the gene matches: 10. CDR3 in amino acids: CASSLGSSGALKTQYF. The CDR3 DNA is TGTGCCAGCAGCTTAGGGAGTAGCGGGGCCCTCAAGACCCAGTACTTC.

The CDR3 spells CASSLKSRDRNTEAFF. DNA of the CDR3: TGTGCCAGCAGCTTGAAGTCCAGGGACAGAAACACTGAAGCTTTCTTT. The rearrangement links TRBV5-6 to TRBJ1-1, with 7 bases identical to TRBD1. The V gene end was trimmed by 1 base and the J gene end by 2 bases; junction bases not matched to a gene: 8. CDR3 length: 16 amino acids. Germline CDR1 and CDR2: SGHDT and YYEEEE.

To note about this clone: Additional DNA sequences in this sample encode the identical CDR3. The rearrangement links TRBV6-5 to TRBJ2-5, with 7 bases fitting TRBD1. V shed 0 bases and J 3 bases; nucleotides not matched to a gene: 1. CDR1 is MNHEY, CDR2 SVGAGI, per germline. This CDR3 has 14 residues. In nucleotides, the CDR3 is TGTGCCAGCAGTTACTCCGGGACAGAAGAGACCCAGTACTTC. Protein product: CASSYSGTEETQYF.